The sequence of this T cell receptor (beta chain) was determined in a study of molecular identifiers for immune sequencing clone quantification. TCRdb re-derived calls from the PCR reads in MiXCR, one entry per CDR3 protein. Of about 630,000 distinct CDR3 sequences in the sample, around 25% were seen once. Germline lookup yields CDR1 LGHNA and CDR2 YNFKEQ. CDR3 size: 18 residues. V shed 0 bases, J shed 8 bases, and the junction held 15 bases outside the gene matches. Naive CD8 T cells were sorted, and the gate applied was CD8+CD4-CCR7+CD45RA+. Comments on this clonotype: Given a much more abundant clone one base away, this may be a read error.

This clonotype originated in a human donor in good health. Some libraries in this study had Jurkat cell RNA spiked in. Input material: naive CD8+ T cells from blood, with Jurkat cell RNA spiked in. The subset was: FACS-sorted CD8+CD4-CCR7+CD45RA+ naive T cells. V gene TRBV4-2 combines with J gene TRBJ2-1; 8 bases line up with TRBD2. The CDR3, as DNA: TGTGCCAGCAGCCAAGATCCCCCTACTAGCGGTTCGCCCGATGAGCAGTTCTTC. The encoded protein is CASSQDPPTSGSPDEQFF.